The 28 T cell receptor beta chains given below trace back to one sample, sequenced in a study of blood T cell repertoires in COVID-19. The method was immunoSEQ multiplex PCR; TCRdb's version includes in-frame clones alone and lacks a portion of them. Among about 67,000 clones listed, approximately 90% were seen once. Specimen: peripheral blood. The receptors stem from a woman aged 80 or over with acute or convalescent COVID-19.

J is TRBJ1-1 and V is TRBV18, with D possibly being TRBD1 (6 bases). V was clipped by 7 bases and J by 2 bases, with 11 bases between them. CDR3 length equals 13 residues. Germline-derived CDR1 and CDR2 are KGHSH and LQKENI. The CDR3 reads CASWTEVNTEAFF. The DNA for the CDR3 is TGTGCCAGCTGGACAGAAGTAAACACTGAAGCTTTCTTT.

The gene calls are TRBV28 and TRBJ1-2; D gene ambiguous. The CDR3 has 13 amino acids. The ends were cut back, 6 bases at V and 0 bases at J, with 8 bases in the middle. Germline values: CDR1 MDHEN, CDR2 SYDVKM. The CDR3 protein is CASRAGTNYGYTF. The CDR3 DNA follows: TGTGCCAGCAGAGCGGGGACTAACTATGGCTACACCTTC.

The J gene is TRBJ1-1, the V gene TRBV18; 10 nucleotides line up with TRBD1. Looked up from germline, CDR1 is KGHSH and CDR2 is LQKENI. The CDR3 has 14 residues. J lost 4 bases, V lost 4 bases, and 3 bases had no gene match. CDR3 nucleotide sequence: TGTGCCAGCTCACTCGGACAGGGGGTCACTGAAGCTTTCTTT. It encodes CASSLGQGVTEAFF.

The chain has TRBV11-3 and TRBJ2-5, with unresolved D. Judging by the DNA end, TRBJ2-7 fits better; the J call may be wrong. Germline V CDR1 and CDR2: SGHNT, YENEEA. This CDR3 spans 13 amino acids. The chain's CDR3 is CASSLAGDREQYF. For the CDR3, the DNA is TGTGCCAGCAGCTTAGCTGGAGATCGCGAGCAGTACTTC.

The CDR3 coding sequence is TGTGCCAGCAGCCTACAGGGTAGCAATCAGCCCCAGCATTTT. As protein: CASSLQGSNQPQHF. V and J are TRBV27 and TRBJ1-5; D possibly corresponds to TRBD1 (6 bases). Trimming removed 6 bases at V and 0 bases at J, with 9 bases between. This CDR3 comprises 14 residues. The germline CDR1 and CDR2 sequences are MNHEY and SMNVEV (reference sequence).

The V gene is TRBV18, the J gene TRBJ1-6, with 9 bases matching TRBD1. This CDR3 has 17 residues. Unmatched junction bases numbered 11, after V lost 4 bases and J lost 7 bases. The germline V gene encodes CDR1 KGHSH and CDR2 LQKENI. This CDR3 is CASSLTGGAGENSPLHF. The CDR3 nucleotides are TGTGCCAGCTCACTTACAGGGGGCGCGGGGGAGAATTCACCCCTCCACTTT.

The chain recombines TRBV5-8 with TRBJ2-3, with unresolved D. The CDR3 runs 12 residues. CDR1 and CDR2 from the germline V gene are SGHTS and YDEGEE. Trimming pared 3 bases from V and 2 bases from J, leaving 4 bases between. For the CDR3, the DNA is TGTGCCAGCAGCTGGGCCACAGATACGCAGTATTTT. Its translation is CASSWATDTQYF.

This chain links TRBV10-3 with TRBJ2-1, with 8 bases fitting TRBD1. V gave up 6 bases and J gave up 2 bases; unmatched junction bases: 9. Germline CDR1 is ENHRY and CDR2 is SYGVKD. The CDR3 has 16 amino acids. The CDR3 nucleotides read TGTGCCATCAGGGGAGATGGACAGGGTCCCTACAATGAGCAGTTCTTC. This codes for CAIRGDGQGPYNEQFF.

CDR3 region: CAWSTGTGNTIYF. The CDR3 DNA is TGTGCCTGGAGTACAGGGACTGGAAACACCATATATTTT. The chain is built from TRBV30 and TRBJ1-3, with D possibly matching TRBD1 (6 bases). This CDR3 spans 13 amino acids. Per the germline V gene, CDR1 is GTSNPN and CDR2 is SVGIG (reference sequence). V lost 2 bases, J lost 2 bases, and 7 bases lay in between.

The rearrangement uses TRBV4-3 and TRBJ2-3, with TRBD2 matching 10 bases. CDR1 and CDR2 (germline): LGHNA, YSLEER. The CDR3 sequence is 15 residues long. The J segment lost 2 bases and the V segment lost 5 bases, leaving 4 bases of the junction unmatched. The CDR3 coding sequence is TGCGCCAGCAGCGCACTAGCGGGACTCACAGATACGCAGTATTTT. Translating it yields CASSALAGLTDTQYF.

The chain employs TRBV2 and TRBJ2-5; the D is unclear. Per the germline V gene, CDR1 is SNHLY and CDR2 is FYNNEI. The CDR3 length is 10 residues. The V end lost 7 bases, the J end lost 3 bases, and 3 bases lay between the germline ends. The CDR3 region is CASIKETQYF. The CDR3 bases are TGTGCCAGCATCAAAGAGACCCAGTACTTC.

The chain uses TRBV27 and TRBJ2-7; 7 bases agree with TRBD2. Germline V gives CDR1 MNHEY, CDR2 SMNVEV (reference sequence). CDR3 length: 16 residues. V lost 5 bases to trimming and J lost 4 bases; unmatched junction nucleotides: 14. CDR3: CASSPYGSGIAYEQYF. DNA for the CDR3: TGTGCCAGCAGTCCCTACGGCAGCGGGATAGCTTACGAGCAGTACTTC.

In this sample, this clone turned up once. The CDR3 region has the DNA TGTGCCAGCAGCCAAGGTCAGCGGGGGGGCCAAGAGACCCAGTACTTC. Protein product: CASSQGQRGGQETQYF. The chain employs TRBV3-1 (or the pseudogene TRBV3-2) and TRBJ2-5, with TRBD2 identical over 10 bases. Germline V gene sequence: CDR1 LGHDT, CDR2 YNNKEL (reference sequence). The CDR3 is 16 amino acids. Losses at the gene ends were 1 base for V and 1 base for J; bases not matched to a gene: 3.

The rearrangement joins TRBV5-8 to TRBJ1-5; D may be TRBD1 (5 bases). The CDR3 is made up of 16 amino acids. The V end lost 0 bases, the J end lost 7 bases, and 17 bases lay between the germline ends. Germline CDR1 SGHTS, CDR2 YDEGEE. In nucleotides, the CDR3 is TGTGCCAGCAGCTTGGAAGCGGGGGGAGCGGGACAGCCCCAGCATTTT. Protein: CASSLEAGGAGQPQHF.

This sequence joins TRBV25-1 and TRBJ1-6, with D possibly TRBD1 on 6 matching bases. Germline CDR1 reads MGHDK; CDR2 reads SYGVNS. This CDR3 comprises 16 residues. Trimming left V 0 bases short and J 6 bases short, with 12 bases between. As DNA, the CDR3 is TGTGCCAGCAGTGAATATGGGCAGGGGATTAATTCACCCCTCCACTTT. It translates to CASSEYGQGINSPLHF.

The rearrangement uses TRBV4-2 and TRBJ2-2; unclear D gene. Germline CDR1 and CDR2: LGHNA and YNFKEQ. Trimming took 4 bases from V and 4 from J, leaving 10 bases between them. This CDR3 comprises 14 residues. This CDR3 reads CASSRQRLTGELFF. The CDR3 DNA follows: TGTGCCAGCAGCCGCCAGCGTCTCACCGGGGAGCTGTTTTTT.

The chain couples TRBV5-1 to TRBJ2-5; 8 nucleotides match TRBD2. Germline V lookup: CDR1 SGHRS, CDR2 YFSETQ. The CDR3 loop spans 16 amino acids. Germline trimming cut 2 bases from V and 7 bases from J; bases unmatched to any gene: 13. In DNA form, the CDR3 reads TGCGCCAGCAGCTTCAACCTCCTAGCGGGCGGGGGGACCCAGTACTTC. Translated: CASSFNLLAGGGTQYF.

The chain combines TRBV4-1 with TRBJ2-1; 7 bases are a match to TRBD2. After removal of 0 bases from V and 4 bases from J, the junction contained 9 bases not matched to a gene. Looked up from germline, CDR1 is MGHRA and CDR2 is YSYEKL. This CDR3 has 17 residues. The CDR3 DNA reads TGCGCCAGCAGCCAAGATCCGCGGGGGACCTTATACAATGAGCAGTTCTTC. Translation: CASSQDPRGTLYNEQFF.

With regard to this clone: The same CDR3 arises from other DNA sequences in this sample as well. The chain uses TRBV7-2 and TRBJ1-3; 9 bases align to TRBD1. J lost 0 bases, V lost 1 base, and 4 bases had no gene match. There are 17 residues in the CDR3. From germline, CDR1 is SGHTA and CDR2 FQGNSA. The CDR3 here is CASSLGGQGLSGNTIYF. The CDR3 DNA reads TGTGCCAGCAGCTTAGGGGGACAGGGTCTCTCTGGAAACACCATATATTTT.

J is TRBJ2-3 and V is TRBV7-2, with D possibly being TRBD1 (6 bases). The CDR3 is 15 residues long. Trimming cost V 1 base and J 3 bases, with 11 bases left between them. Germline V CDR1 and CDR2: SGHTA, FQGNSA. The CDR3 nucleotides read TGTGCCAGCAGCTTAGGGGTTACAGGGACAGATACGCAGTATTTT. Amino acids: CASSLGVTGTDTQYF.

The chain joins TRBV7-8 to TRBJ2-5; 7 nucleotides agree with TRBD2. The CDR3 loop spans 16 amino acids. V gave up 5 bases and J gave up 1 base; unmatched junction bases: 10. Germline CDR1 SGHVS, CDR2 FQNEAQ. CDR3 sequence: CASSHSERGLQETQYF. DNA of the CDR3: TGTGCCAGCAGCCACTCTGAGCGGGGCCTCCAAGAGACCCAGTACTTC.

The genes are TRBV4-1 and TRBJ1-1, with D tentatively TRBD1 (5 bases). Trimming stripped 4 bases from V and 0 bases from J, with 12 bases between. The CDR3 length is 15 residues. The germline gives CDR1 MGHRA, CDR2 YSYEKL. CDR3 sequence: CASSPRQFMNTEAFF. The DNA for the CDR3 is TGCGCCAGCAGCCCCAGACAGTTCATGAACACTGAAGCTTTCTTT.

The chain couples TRBV7-2 to TRBJ2-2; D call uncertain. Germline CDR1 and CDR2: SGHTA and FQGNSA. The CDR3 is 16 amino acids. V gave up 0 bases and J gave up 1 base, with 9 bases separating them. CDR3 nucleotides: TGTGCCAGCAGCTTAGCCCGACTTTTGAACACCGGGGAGCTGTTTTTT. It codes for CASSLARLLNTGELFF.

The CDR3 loop reads CAIRGTGNQPQHF. The CDR3 region has the DNA TGTGCCATCAGGGGGACAGGCAATCAGCCCCAGCATTTT. The chain employs TRBV10-3 and TRBJ1-5; 7 bases align to TRBD1. This CDR3 comprises 13 residues. Germline CDR1 and CDR2: ENHRY and SYGVKD. The V gene end was trimmed by 6 bases and the J gene end by 2 bases; junction bases not matched to a gene: 1.

The CDR3 sequence is CATSRGGDEKLFF. The CDR3 DNA is TGTGCCACCAGCAGAGGGGGGGATGAAAAACTGTTTTTT. The chain carries TRBV15 and TRBJ1-4, with D possibly TRBD1 on 5 matching bases. The germline CDR1 and CDR2 sequences are LNHNV and YYDKDF (reference sequence). CDR3 length: 13 amino acids. Trimming stripped 1 base from V and 6 bases from J, with 6 bases between.

The V call is TRBV5-1, the J call TRBJ2-5, with 9 bases that match TRBD1. V gave up 4 bases and J gave up 4 bases; unmatched junction bases: 8. CDR1 and CDR2 (germline): SGHRS, YFSETQ. The CDR3 is made up of 15 amino acids. The chain's CDR3 is CASSTGQGVGETQYF. CDR3 bases: TGCGCCAGCAGCACGGGACAGGGAGTTGGAGAGACCCAGTACTTC.

Only one count was recorded for this clone. The chain couples TRBV19 to TRBJ1-4; D ambiguous. The CDR3 runs 12 residues. Germline V gene lookup returns CDR1 LNHDA and CDR2 SQIVND (reference sequence). V was cut by 4 bases and J by 8 bases, with 8 bases left in between. The CDR3 is CASSRHPEKLFF. CDR3 DNA: TGTGCCAGTAGTAGACACCCCGAAAAACTGTTTTTT. Supplemented by reference TRBV19 and TRBJ1-4, the full variable domain reads DGGITQSPKYLFRKEGQNVTLSCEQNLNHDAMYWYRQDPGQGLRLIYYSQIVNDFQKGDIAEGYSVSREKKESFPLTVTSAQKNPTAFYLCASSRHPEKLFFGSGTQLSVL.

The chain employs TRBV7-2 and TRBJ2-5, with TRBD1 matching 8 bases. Germline V CDR1 and CDR2: SGHTA, FQGNSA. This CDR3 has 15 amino acids. Trimming cost V 1 base and J 5 bases; bases outside gene matches: 6. As DNA, the CDR3 is TGTGCCAGCAGCTTAGGGACAGGGAATAGGGAGACCCAGTACTTC. This sequence encodes CASSLGTGNRETQYF.